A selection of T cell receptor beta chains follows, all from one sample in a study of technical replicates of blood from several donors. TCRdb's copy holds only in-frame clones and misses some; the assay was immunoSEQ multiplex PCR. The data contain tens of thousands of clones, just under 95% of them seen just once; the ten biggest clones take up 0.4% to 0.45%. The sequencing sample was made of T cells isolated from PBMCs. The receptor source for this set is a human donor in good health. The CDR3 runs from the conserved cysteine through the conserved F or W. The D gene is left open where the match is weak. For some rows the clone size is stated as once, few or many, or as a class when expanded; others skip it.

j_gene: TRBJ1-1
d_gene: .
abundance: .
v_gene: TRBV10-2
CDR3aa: CASSDGPNTEAFF
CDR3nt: TGCGCCAGCAGTGATGGGCCAAACACTGAAGCTTTCTTT

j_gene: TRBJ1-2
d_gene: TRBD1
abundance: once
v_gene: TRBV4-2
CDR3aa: CASSQDRGLGYTF
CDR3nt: TGTGCCAGCAGCCAGGACAGGGGTCTTGGCTACACCTTC

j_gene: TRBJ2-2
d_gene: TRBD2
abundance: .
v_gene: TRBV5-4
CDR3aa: CASSLAMGLAGVTGELFF
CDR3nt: TGTGCCAGCAGCTTGGCCATGGGACTAGCGGGAGTGACCGGGGAGCTGTTTTTT

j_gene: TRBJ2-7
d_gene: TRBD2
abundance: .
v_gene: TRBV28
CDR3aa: CAIRGTSVYEQYF
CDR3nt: TGTGCCATCCGAGGGACTAGCGTCTACGAGCAGTACTTC

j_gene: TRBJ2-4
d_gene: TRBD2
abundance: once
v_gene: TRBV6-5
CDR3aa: CASSYSAGGNIQYF
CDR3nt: TGTGCCAGCAGTTACTCGGCCGGGGGGAACATTCAGTACTTC

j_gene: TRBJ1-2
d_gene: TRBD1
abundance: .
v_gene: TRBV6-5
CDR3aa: CASTHPGQGDYGYTF
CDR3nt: TGTGCCAGCACCCACCCAGGACAGGGGGACTATGGCTACACCTTC

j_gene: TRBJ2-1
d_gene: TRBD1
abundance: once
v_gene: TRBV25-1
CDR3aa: CASDGTGPYNEQFF
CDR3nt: TGTGCCAGCGATGGGACAGGTCCTTACAATGAGCAGTTCTTC

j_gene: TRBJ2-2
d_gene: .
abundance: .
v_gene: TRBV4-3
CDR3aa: CASSQSGTYPTGELFF
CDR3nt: TGCGCCAGCAGCCAATCCGGGACTTACCCAACCGGGGAGCTGTTTTTT

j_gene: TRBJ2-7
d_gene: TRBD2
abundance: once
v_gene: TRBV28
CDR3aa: CASTHPPELAGGDEQYF
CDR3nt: TGTGCCAGCACCCACCCCCCCGAACTAGCGGGAGGGGACGAGCAGTACTTC

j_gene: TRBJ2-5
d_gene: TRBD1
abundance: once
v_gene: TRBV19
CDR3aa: CASSTGGWETQYF
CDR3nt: TGTGCCAGTTCGACAGGGGGTTGGGAGACCCAGTACTTC

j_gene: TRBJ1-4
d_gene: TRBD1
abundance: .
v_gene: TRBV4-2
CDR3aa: CASTYYPGQGIYDEKLFF
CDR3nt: TGTGCCAGCACCTACTACCCGGGACAGGGAATCTATGATGAAAAACTGTTTTTT

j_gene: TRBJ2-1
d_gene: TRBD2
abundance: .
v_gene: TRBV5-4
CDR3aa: CASGPSGGYNEQFF
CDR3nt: TGTGCCAGCGGGCCTAGCGGAGGGTACAATGAGCAGTTCTTC

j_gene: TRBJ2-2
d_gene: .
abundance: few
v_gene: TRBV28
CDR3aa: CASREPSGQGNTGELFF
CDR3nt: TGTGCCAGCAGGGAACCTAGCGGACAGGGTAATACCGGGGAGCTGTTTTTT

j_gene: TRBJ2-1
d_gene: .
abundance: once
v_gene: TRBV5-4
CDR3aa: CASSLGLFSYNEQFF
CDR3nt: TGTGCCAGCAGCTTGGGACTCTTCTCCTACAATGAGCAGTTCTTC

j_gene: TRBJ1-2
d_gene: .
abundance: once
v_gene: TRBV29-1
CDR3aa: CSVDRDTKGYGYTF
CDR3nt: TGCAGCGTTGATCGGGATACGAAGGGATATGGCTACACCTTC

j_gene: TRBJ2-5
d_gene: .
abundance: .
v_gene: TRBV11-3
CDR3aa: CASSLDLTSQETQYF
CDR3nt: TGTGCCAGCAGCTTAGATCTAACTTCTCAAGAGACCCAGTACTTC

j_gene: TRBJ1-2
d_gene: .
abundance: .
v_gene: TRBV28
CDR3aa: CASSLTGTSYTF
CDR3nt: TGTGCCAGCAGTTTAACAGGGACGAGCTACACCTTC

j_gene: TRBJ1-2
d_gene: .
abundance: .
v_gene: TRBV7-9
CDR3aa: CASTIGPQPGYGYTF
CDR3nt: TGTGCCAGCACCATAGGCCCCCAGCCAGGTTATGGCTACACCTTC

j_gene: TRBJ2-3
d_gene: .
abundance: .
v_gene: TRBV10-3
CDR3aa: CAISELHGSTDTQYF
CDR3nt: TGTGCCATCAGTGAGCTTCACGGGAGCACAGATACGCAGTATTTT

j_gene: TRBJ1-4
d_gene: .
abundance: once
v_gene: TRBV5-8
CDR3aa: CASSLVRAKIF
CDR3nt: TGTGCCAGCAGCTTGGTCAGGGCGAAGATTTTT

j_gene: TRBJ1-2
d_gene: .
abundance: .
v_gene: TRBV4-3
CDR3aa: CASSQDDRISRGYTF
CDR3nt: TGCGCCAGCAGCCAAGATGACAGGATCTCTCGCGGCTACACCTTC

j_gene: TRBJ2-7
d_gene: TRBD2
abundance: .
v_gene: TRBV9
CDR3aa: CASSGGTNSIGYEQYF
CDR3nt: TGTGCCAGCAGCGGAGGGACTAACAGCATTGGTTACGAGCAGTACTTC

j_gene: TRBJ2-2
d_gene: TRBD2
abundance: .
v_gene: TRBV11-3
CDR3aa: CASSYLAGVVPGELFF
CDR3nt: TGTGCCAGCAGCTACCTAGCGGGAGTAGTTCCCGGGGAGCTGTTTTTT

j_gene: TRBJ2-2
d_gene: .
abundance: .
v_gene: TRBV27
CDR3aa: CASSPHDSTGELFF
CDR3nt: TGTGCCAGCAGTCCCCACGACAGCACCGGGGAGCTGTTTTTT

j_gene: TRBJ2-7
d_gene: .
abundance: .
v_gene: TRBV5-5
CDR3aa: CASSLGGHSTPYEQYF
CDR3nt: TGTGCCAGCAGCTTGGGTGGGCACTCCACTCCCTACGAGCAGTACTTC

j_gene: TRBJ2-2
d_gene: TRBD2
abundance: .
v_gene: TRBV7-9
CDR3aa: CASLWGGPNTGELFF
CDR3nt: TGTGCCAGCCTGTGGGGGGGACCGAACACCGGGGAGCTGTTTTTT

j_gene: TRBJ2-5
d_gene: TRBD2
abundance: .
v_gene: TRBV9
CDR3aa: CASSVGLAGGETQYF
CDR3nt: TGTGCCAGCAGCGTAGGGTTAGCGGGAGGAGAGACCCAGTACTTC

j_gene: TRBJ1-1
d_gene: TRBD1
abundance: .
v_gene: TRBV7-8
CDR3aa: CASSLWSGGRNTEAFF
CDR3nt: TGTGCCAGCAGCTTATGGTCAGGGGGCAGGAACACTGAAGCTTTCTTT

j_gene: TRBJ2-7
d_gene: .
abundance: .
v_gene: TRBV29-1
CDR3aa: CSALGGSSYEQYF
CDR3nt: TGCAGCGCTTTGGGGGGAAGCTCCTACGAGCAGTACTTC

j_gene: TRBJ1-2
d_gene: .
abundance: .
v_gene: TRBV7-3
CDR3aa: CARGEGSYGYTF
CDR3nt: TGTGCCAGGGGGGAGGGATCCTATGGCTACACCTTC

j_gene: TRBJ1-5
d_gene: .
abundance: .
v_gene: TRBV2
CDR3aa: CASSGGFRGQQPQHF
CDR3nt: TGTGCCAGCAGTGGAGGGTTTCGGGGTCAACAGCCCCAGCATTTT

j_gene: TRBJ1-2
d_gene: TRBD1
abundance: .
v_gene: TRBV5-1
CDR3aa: CASSFDRGIHGYTF
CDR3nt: TGCGCCAGCAGCTTTGACAGGGGTATACATGGCTACACCTTC

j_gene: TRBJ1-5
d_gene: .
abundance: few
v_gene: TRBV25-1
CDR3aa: CASSERRGEPQHF
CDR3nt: TGTGCCAGCAGTGAGCGACGAGGAGAGCCCCAGCATTTT

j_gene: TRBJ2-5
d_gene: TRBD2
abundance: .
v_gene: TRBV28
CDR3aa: CASSGLAGQETQYF
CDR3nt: TGTGCCAGCAGTGGACTAGCGGGTCAAGAGACCCAGTACTTC

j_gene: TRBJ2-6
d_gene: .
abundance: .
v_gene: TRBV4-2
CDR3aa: CASSQVSSGANVLTF
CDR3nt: TGTGCCAGCAGCCAAGTTAGCTCTGGGGCCAACGTCCTGACTTTC

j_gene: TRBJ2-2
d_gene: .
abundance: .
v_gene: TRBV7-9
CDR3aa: CASSLDPGTGELFF
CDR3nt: TGTGCCAGCAGCTTAGACCCCGGCACCGGGGAGCTGTTTTTT

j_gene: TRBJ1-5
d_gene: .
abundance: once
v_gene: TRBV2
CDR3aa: CASIGGDGNQPQHF
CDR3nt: TGTGCCAGCATCGGAGGGGATGGCAATCAGCCCCAGCATTTT

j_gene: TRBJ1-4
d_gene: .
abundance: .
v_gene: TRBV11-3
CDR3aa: CASSLDLENEKLFF
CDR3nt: TGTGCCAGCAGCTTAGATTTGGAGAATGAAAAACTGTTTTTT

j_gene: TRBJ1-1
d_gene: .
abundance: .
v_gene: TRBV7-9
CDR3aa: CASSPPLRDITNTEAFF
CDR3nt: TGTGCCAGCAGCCCACCTCTTAGGGACATTACTAACACTGAAGCTTTCTTT

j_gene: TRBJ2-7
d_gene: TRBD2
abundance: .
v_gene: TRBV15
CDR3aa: CATSGTSNSYEQYF
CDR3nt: TGTGCCACCAGTGGGACTAGCAACTCCTACGAGCAGTACTTC

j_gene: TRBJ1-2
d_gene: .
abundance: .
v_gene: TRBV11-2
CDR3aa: CASSLATGDYGYTF
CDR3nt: TGTGCCAGCAGCTTAGCAACGGGAGACTATGGCTACACCTTC